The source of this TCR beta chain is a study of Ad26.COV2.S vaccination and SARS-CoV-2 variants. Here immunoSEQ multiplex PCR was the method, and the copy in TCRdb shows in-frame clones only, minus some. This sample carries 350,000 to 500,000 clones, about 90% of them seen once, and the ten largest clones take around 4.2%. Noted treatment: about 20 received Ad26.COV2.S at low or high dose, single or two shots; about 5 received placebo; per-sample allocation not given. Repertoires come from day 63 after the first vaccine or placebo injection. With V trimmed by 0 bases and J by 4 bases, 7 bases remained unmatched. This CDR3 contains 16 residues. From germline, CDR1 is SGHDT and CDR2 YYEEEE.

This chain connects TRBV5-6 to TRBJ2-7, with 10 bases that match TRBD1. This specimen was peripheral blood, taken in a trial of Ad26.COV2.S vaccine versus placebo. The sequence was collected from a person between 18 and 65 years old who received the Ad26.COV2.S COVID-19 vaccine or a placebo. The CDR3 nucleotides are TGTGCCAGCAGCTTGGTGGCGGGACAGGGGTTATACGAGCAGTACTTC. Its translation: CASSLVAGQGLYEQYF.